Below, 24 T cell receptor beta chains from the same sample are listed, as sequenced in a study of blood T cell repertoires in COVID-19. Profiling relied on immunoSEQ multiplex PCR, and the TCRdb table lists in-frame clones only, not all of them. The table shows 250,000 to 300,000 clones, with roughly 85% occurring only once. Material: peripheral blood. Source of these receptors: a middle-aged man with active or convalescent COVID-19.

The rearrangement links TRBV30 to TRBJ2-7; 8 bases are shared with TRBD1. The CDR3 contains 13 residues. Germline V gene data show CDR1 as GTSNPN and CDR2 as SVGIG (reference sequence). Trimming removed 4 bases from V and 3 bases from J; junction bases left unmatched: 5. The CDR3 nucleotides read TGTGCCTGGAACAGGGGGGTGGACTACGAGCAGTACTTC. Amino acid sequence: CAWNRGVDYEQYF. Full variable domain (missing parts from reference TRBV30 and TRBJ2-7): SQTIHQWPATLVQPVGSPLSLECTVEGTSNPNLYWYRQAAGRGLQLLFYSVGIGQISSEVPQNLSASRPQDRQFILSSKKLLLSDSGFYLCAWNRGVDYEQYFGPGTRLTVT.

The CDR3 spells CASSFNPGSRAIGNTIYF. The CDR3 DNA reads TGCGCCAGCAGCTTCAATCCTGGGTCGCGGGCTATCGGAAACACCATATATTTT. This sequence joins TRBV5-1 and TRBJ1-3, with D unresolved. Trimming left V 2 bases short and J 4 bases short, with 22 bases between. The CDR3 runs to 18 residues. Germline V gene lookup returns CDR1 SGHRS and CDR2 YFSETQ.

The chain recombines TRBV5-6 with TRBJ1-5, with D tentatively TRBD1 (6 bases). The length of the CDR3 is 14 residues. Deletions cut 0 bases from V and 4 bases from J, with 8 bases between. Per germline, CDR1 SGHDT and CDR2 YYEEEE. The CDR3 loop reads CASSLAGVNQPQHF. In DNA, the CDR3 is TGTGCCAGCAGCTTGGCAGGGGTAAATCAGCCCCAGCATTTT.

The CDR3 DNA follows: TGCAGCGTTCTTCCAGGGACTAGCGGGAGACTCCCCGGGGAGCTGTTTTTT. It yields the protein CSVLPGTSGRLPGELFF. This chain connects TRBV29-1 to TRBJ2-2; 14 nucleotides line up with TRBD2. The CDR3 has 17 residues. V lost 5 bases and J lost 6; bases outside the gene matches: 11. The germline V gene encodes CDR1 SQVTM and CDR2 ANQGSEA.

This chain connects TRBV30 to TRBJ1-1; 8 bases line up with TRBD1. The CDR3 consists of 13 residues. CDR1 is GTSNPN and CDR2 is SVGIG in the germline V gene (reference sequence). V gave up 7 bases and J gave up 5 bases; unmatched junction bases: 9. CDR3 bases: TGTGCCTCAACACCCTGGACAGGGACTGAAGCTTTCTTT. Translation gives CASTPWTGTEAFF.

The chain joins TRBV30 to TRBJ1-4; TRBD1 agrees at 7 bases. The length of the CDR3 is 15 residues. V trimming: 4 bases; J trimming: 0 bases; junction bases outside the gene matches: 5. From germline, CDR1 is GTSNPN and CDR2 SVGIG (reference sequence). This chain's CDR3 is CAWTFRGTTNEKLFF. The CDR3, as DNA: TGTGCCTGGACATTCAGGGGGACAACTAATGAAAAACTGTTTTTT.

The rearrangement links TRBV10-3 to TRBJ2-2; D gene unclear. CDR3 size: 13 residues. Germline-derived CDR1 and CDR2 are ENHRY and SYGVKD. Trimming removed 6 bases from V and 4 bases from J, with 9 bases in between. CDR3 sequence reads: CAIRTPITGELFF. The DNA of the CDR3 is TGTGCCATCAGGACACCTATCACCGGGGAGCTGTTTTTT.

V usage is TRBV5-1 and J usage is TRBJ2-5; D uncertain. Germline CDR1 is SGHRS and CDR2 is YFSETQ. Deletions cut 4 bases from V and 5 bases from J, with 9 bases between. The CDR3 is 12 amino acids. CDR3 protein: CASSLNGETQYF. CDR3 nucleotide sequence: TGCGCCAGCAGCCTCAACGGGGAGACCCAGTACTTC.

This rearrangement joins TRBV24-1 to TRBJ1-5; D not certain. Germline V gene data show CDR1 as KGHDR and CDR2 as SFDVKD. Trimming stripped 7 bases from V and 6 bases from J, with 18 bases between. The CDR3 is 15 amino acids. CDR3 protein: CATSAGSQVGQPQHF. In nucleotides, the CDR3 is TGTGCCACCAGCGCGGGATCCCAGGTAGGTCAGCCCCAGCATTTT.

A remark on this clone: The same CDR3 is also encoded by other DNA sequences in this sample. V gene TRBV28 combines with J gene TRBJ1-6, with TRBD1 matching 10 bases. The trim removed 6 bases at V and 7 bases at J, leaving 6 bases unmatched. The CDR3 length is 15 residues. CDR1 is MDHEN and CDR2 is SYDVKM in the germline V gene. The CDR3 loop is CASRPRTGGNSPLHF. CDR3 nucleotide sequence: TGTGCCAGCAGACCTAGGACAGGGGGGAATTCACCCCTCCACTTT.

V and J are TRBV9 and TRBJ2-1; D is possibly TRBD2 (6 bases). From germline, CDR1 is SGDLS and CDR2 YYNGEE. The CDR3 consists of 13 residues. The germline V and J ends were trimmed by 3 bases and 15 bases, with 19 bases remaining between them. The CDR3, as DNA: TGTGCCAGCAGCGCTGAAGTAGCCGGGAGAATGTTCTTC. It yields the protein CASSAEVAGRMFF.

This chain connects TRBV4-2 to TRBJ2-1; 7 bases agree with TRBD2. Germline-derived CDR1 and CDR2 are LGHNA and YNFKEQ. V lost 0 bases and J lost 9; bases outside the gene matches: 2. The CDR3 has 13 amino acids. CDR3 loop: CASSQDRTSEQFF. The CDR3 DNA follows: TGTGCCAGCAGCCAAGATCGGACTAGTGAGCAGTTCTTC.

The V call is TRBV5-6, the J call TRBJ1-5, with 7 bases that match TRBD1. V shed 3 bases, J shed 3 bases, and the junction held 6 bases outside the gene matches. The CDR3 is 15 amino acids. Germline V CDR1 and CDR2: SGHDT, YYEEEE. The CDR3 coding sequence is TGTGCCAGCAGCTATACAGGGGCTAACAATCAGCCCCAGCATTTT. Its translation: CASSYTGANNQPQHF. Based on the CDR3 plus reference TRBV5-6 and TRBJ1-5, the full variable domain is DAGVTQSPTHLIKTRGQQVTLRCSPKSGHDTVSWYQQALGQGPQFIFQYYEEEERQRGNFPDRFSGHQFPNYSSELNVNALLLGDSALYLCASSYTGANNQPQHFGDGTRLSIL.

This clone came up a few times. The rearrangement uses TRBV19 and TRBJ2-5; 7 positions agree with TRBD1. The length of the CDR3 is 16 residues. Trimming took 6 bases from V and 4 from J; bases not matched to a gene: 14. Germline V CDR1 and CDR2: LNHDA, SQIVND (reference sequence). The CDR3 DNA reads as TGTGCCAGTAGCAGGGGCCTAGACAGGGCCGTAGAGACCCAGTACTTC. It specifies CASSRGLDRAVETQYF. Based on the CDR3 plus reference TRBV19 and TRBJ2-5, the full variable domain is DGGITQSPKYLFRKEGQNVTLSCEQNLNHDAMYWYRQDPGQGLRLIYYSQIVNDFQKGDIAEGYSVSREKKESFPLTVTSAQKNPTAFYLCASSRGLDRAVETQYFGPGTRLLVL.

The sample holds one count of this clone. The gene calls are TRBV7-2 and TRBJ2-1, with D perhaps TRBD1 (6 bases). The CDR3 has 14 residues. The germline CDR1 and CDR2 sequences are SGHTA and FQGNSA. Trimming stripped 2 bases from V and 6 bases from J, with 11 bases between. The CDR3 sequence is CASSLPQGSNEQFF. The CDR3 region has the DNA TGTGCCAGCAGCTTACCACAGGGTAGCAATGAGCAGTTCTTC.

The genes are TRBV28 and TRBJ1-5, with 9 bases aligning to TRBD1. The CDR3 consists of 17 residues. The V and J ends lost 3 bases and 4 bases, in that order; junction bases with no gene match: 10. Germline V CDR1 and CDR2: MDHEN, SYDVKM. This CDR3 is CASSLPRQGVANQPQHF. Written as DNA, the CDR3 is TGTGCCAGCAGTTTGCCGCGACAGGGGGTAGCAAATCAGCCCCAGCATTTT.

DNA of the CDR3: TGTGCCAGCAGCGTAGGAGGTAGGGGTGATGAGCAGTTCTTC. Translated, it gives CASSVGGRGDEQFF. The rearrangement joins TRBV9 to TRBJ2-1; tentatively, D is TRBD1 (5 bases). Trimming stripped 0 bases from V and 8 bases from J, with 12 bases between. This CDR3 is 14 amino acids long. Germline V gene data show CDR1 as SGDLS and CDR2 as YYNGEE.

V gene TRBV6-1 combines with J gene TRBJ1-5; the match to TRBD1 covers 10 bases. In germline, CDR1 is MNHNS, CDR2 SASEGT. The CDR3 contains 15 residues. J was trimmed by 1 base and V by 6 bases; bases with no gene match: 3. The CDR3 nucleotides are TGTGCCAGCAGCGACAGGGGGCAAAGCAATCAGCCCCAGCATTTT. It codes for CASSDRGQSNQPQHF.

This chain connects TRBV7-2 to TRBJ2-6, with 7 positions matching TRBD1. CDR1 is SGHTA and CDR2 is FQGNSA in the germline V gene. V shed 5 bases, J shed 0 bases, and the junction held 7 bases outside the gene matches. This CDR3 region has 17 residues. The chain's CDR3 is CASSARQGVSGANVLTF. CDR3 in DNA: TGTGCCAGCAGCGCCCGACAGGGAGTCTCTGGGGCCAACGTCCTGACTTTC.

The J gene is TRBJ1-2, the V gene TRBV5-1; D not resolved. Looked up from germline, CDR1 is SGHRS and CDR2 is YFSETQ. The ends were cut back, 0 bases at V and 8 bases at J, with 17 bases in the middle. The CDR3 is 15 residues long. CDR3 nucleotides: TGCGCCAGCAGCTTGGATTGGGGAGGCGGTTCGGGCTACACCTTC. Its translation: CASSLDWGGGSGYTF.

CDR3: CASSLAGGLAINTGELFF. The CDR3 DNA is TGTGCCAGCAGCTTGGCCGGGGGACTAGCAATAAACACCGGGGAGCTGTTTTTT. The chain links TRBV5-6 to TRBJ2-2; 9 nucleotides agree with TRBD2. There are 18 residues in the CDR3. Germline CDR1 reads SGHDT; CDR2 reads YYEEEE. V dropped 0 bases and J dropped 2; count of bases not matched to a gene: 8.

The chain links TRBV5-1 to TRBJ2-2, with 7 bases lining up with TRBD2. The CDR3 covers 14 residues. Per germline, CDR1 SGHRS and CDR2 YFSETQ. V lost 2 bases, J lost 3 bases, and 1 base stayed unmatched. The CDR3 here is CASSLAGHTGELFF. The CDR3 coding sequence is TGCGCCAGCAGCTTAGCGGGGCACACCGGGGAGCTGTTTTTT.

This chain links TRBV9 with TRBJ2-3; 9 nucleotides match TRBD2. The CDR3 is made up of 14 amino acids. J gave up 7 bases and V 3 bases, and 6 bases lay outside the gene matches. Germline V gives CDR1 SGDLS, CDR2 YYNGEE. The CDR3 reads CASSEAGGRNTQYF. The CDR3 DNA reads as TGTGCCAGCAGCGAGGCGGGAGGGAGGAATACGCAGTATTTT.

CDR3 protein: CASSQDPDPGGTWDYGYTF. The CDR3 DNA follows: TGCGCCAGCAGCCAAGATCCAGACCCAGGGGGCACGTGGGACTATGGCTACACCTTC. The chain combines TRBV4-3 with TRBJ1-2, with 8 positions matching TRBD1. V was pared by 0 bases and J by 3 bases, with 15 bases of the junction left unmatched. Per germline, CDR1 LGHNA and CDR2 YSLEER. This CDR3 has 19 residues.